The 14 T cell receptor beta chains below were found in one sample sequenced in a study of human T cells and chemical hapten exposure. TCRdb fed the RACE reads into MiXCR, producing one record per CDR3 protein. The data contain 150,000 to 200,000 distinct CDR3 sequences, 20% to 25% of them seen just once; the ten biggest clones take up about 7%. Time point here: patch test 1, 2 weeks after DPC sensitization. Treatment denoted: therapeutic diphenylcyclopropenone sensitization with weekly scalp DPC. This sample comprised whole blood, obtained in connection with sensitization to the hapten diphenylcyclopropenone (DPC). The receptors were sampled from a woman in her 50s with alopecia areata. Some clones in this sample may be carry-over from other donors' samples.

The chain is built from TRBV15 and TRBJ1-5; D gene unclear. The CDR3 loop spans 14 amino acids. The V gene lost 5 bases and the J gene lost 3 bases, with 11 bases spanning the gap. The germline V gene has CDR1 LNHNV and CDR2 YYDKDF (reference sequence). CDR3 DNA: TGTGCCACCAGCCGCGATTATCTCAATCAGCCCCAGCATTTT. The encoded protein is CATSRDYLNQPQHF.

V gene TRBV28 combines with J gene TRBJ2-7; 8 bases match TRBD1. The V gene end was trimmed by 6 bases and the J gene end by 6 bases; junction bases not matched to a gene: 10. Germline V gives CDR1 MDHEN, CDR2 SYDVKM. This CDR3 has 14 residues. As DNA, the CDR3 is TGTGCCAGCAGGGAACTGGGCAGGGGGCTCGAGCAGTACTTC. It encodes CASRELGRGLEQYF.

V gene TRBV6-1 combines with J gene TRBJ2-7, with 10 bases that match TRBD1. This CDR3 comprises 16 residues. Germline assignment: CDR1 MNHNS and CDR2 SASEGT. V dropped 3 bases and J dropped 2; count of bases not matched to a gene: 7. The CDR3 reads CASSDRTGGLTYEQYF. Here the CDR3 DNA reads TGTGCCAGCAGTGATAGGACAGGGGGTTTGACCTACGAGCAGTACTTC.

In its sample, this clonotype was seen a few times. The CDR3 sequence: CASSVVARASGRQDEQFF. In DNA form, the CDR3 reads TGTGCCAGCAGCGTAGTAGCCCGGGCTAGCGGGAGGCAGGATGAGCAGTTCTTC. The V call is TRBV9, the J call TRBJ2-1; 11 bases align to TRBD2. The CDR3 is 18 amino acids. Trimming removed 0 bases from V and 8 bases from J; junction bases left unmatched: 13. Germline CDR1 reads SGDLS; CDR2 reads YYNGEE.

This clonotype came up many times. This rearrangement joins TRBV4-2 to TRBJ2-7, with D perhaps TRBD2 (5 bases). CDR3 length: 14 residues. Trimming cost V 1 base and J 5 bases, with 12 bases left between them. CDR1 is LGHNA, CDR2 YNFKEQ, per germline. DNA of the CDR3: TGTGCCAGCAGCCAAGTCGCGGGTCGCGACGAGCAGTACTTC. As protein: CASSQVAGRDEQYF.

V gene TRBV2 combines with J gene TRBJ2-2; D is undetermined. CDR3 length: 16 amino acids. Trimming took 1 base from V and 6 from J, leaving 15 bases between them. CDR1 and CDR2 from the germline V gene are SNHLY and FYNNEI. CDR3 bases: TGTGCCAGCAGTGAAGAGTCAGTTAAGTGGCCCGGGGAGCTGTTTTTT. This gives the protein CASSEESVKWPGELFF.

This chain connects TRBV24-1 to TRBJ2-1; 8 bases are shared with TRBD1. CDR1 is KGHDR and CDR2 is SFDVKD in the germline V gene. V shed 4 bases, J shed 1 base, and the junction held 8 bases outside the gene matches. This CDR3 is 17 amino acids long. CDR3 protein: CATSDSGTGLSYNEQFF. The CDR3 nucleotides are TGTGCCACCAGTGACTCCGGGACAGGACTATCCTACAATGAGCAGTTCTTC.

In DNA, the CDR3 is TGTGCCAGCAGACCGGGACTAGCGGGAGTAATGGAGCAGTTCTTC. It yields the protein CASRPGLAGVMEQFF. The chain links TRBV6-6 to TRBJ2-1, with 14 nucleotides matching TRBD2. CDR1 MNHNY and CDR2 SVGAGI come from the germline V gene (reference sequence). CDR3 size: 15 residues. The ends lost 6 bases at V and 10 bases at J; junction bases unmatched: 8.

The V gene is TRBV11-2, the J gene TRBJ1-3; the D is unclear. Looked up from germline, CDR1 is SGHAT and CDR2 is FQNNGV. This CDR3 comprises 14 residues. Between the trimmed V and J ends, which lost 0 bases and 8 bases, there was a span of 11 bases. The CDR3 region has the DNA TGTGCCAGCAGCTTAGATTTGGGGTCGGACACCATATATTTT. Protein: CASSLDLGSDTIYF.

The chain recombines TRBV29-1 with TRBJ2-1, with 7 bases that match TRBD2. V lost 3 bases and J lost 15; bases outside the gene matches: 8. From germline, CDR1 is SQVTM and CDR2 ANQGSEA. CDR3 length: 11 amino acids. CDR3 residues: CSVEGERDGFF. For the CDR3, the DNA is TGCAGCGTTGAGGGTGAGCGGGACGGGTTCTTC.

This clonotype was detected only a few times. This chain joins TRBV29-1 and TRBJ2-5; D gene ambiguous. The germline CDR1 and CDR2 sequences are SQVTM and ANQGSEA. V lost 4 bases and J lost 4, with 10 bases in between. The CDR3 has 12 amino acids. DNA of the CDR3: TGCAGCGTTGGTCCCAACGGAGAGACCCAGTACTTC. This translates into CSVGPNGETQYF.

V and J are TRBV7-6 and TRBJ2-1; 15 nucleotides agree with TRBD2. Germline CDR1 is SGHVS and CDR2 is FNYEAQ. V shed 1 base, J shed 8 bases, and the junction held 6 bases outside the gene matches. The CDR3 contains 17 residues. For the CDR3, the DNA is TGTGCCAGCAGCTTAGGGACTAGCGGGGGGGTTGTGGATGAGCAGTTCTTC. Translation gives CASSLGTSGGVVDEQFF. Full variable domain (outside the CDR3, taken from reference TRBV7-6 and TRBJ2-1): GAGVSQSPRYKVTKRGQDVALRCDPISGHVSLYWYRQALGQGPEFLTYFNYEAQQDKSGLPNDRFSAERPEGSISTLTIQRTEQRDSAMYRCASSLGTSGGVVDEQFFGPGTRLTVL.

This clonotype was seen more than once but under ten times. V and J are TRBV21-1 and TRBJ2-6; the table's D call of TRBD1 was not tested on the DNA. TRBV21-1 is a pseudogene locus. CDR3 size: 22 residues. CDR3 region: CASSTRDRVISSGPSGANVLTF. CDR3 DNA: TGTGCCAGCAGCACGCGGGACAGGGTTATTTCGTCGGGGCCCTCTGGGGCCAACGTCCTGACTTTC.

The chain employs TRBV5-1 and TRBJ1-2; D gene unclear. V was shortened by 0 bases and J by 5 bases, with 8 bases between the two germline ends. CDR3 length: 13 amino acids. Germline CDR1 SGHRS, CDR2 YFSETQ. In DNA, the CDR3 is TGCGCCAGCAGCTTGGGGGGTGAATATGGCTACACCTTC. Its translation is CASSLGGEYGYTF.